The table lists the clone carrying this TCR beta chain with a count of one. Its antigen is not known. Some clones are missing from TCRdb's copy, which holds only in-frame ones; the method was immunoSEQ multiplex PCR. The table includes some 140,000 clones, 86% detected once. The data derive from a study of cytomegalovirus exposure and HLA in healthy donors. Study-level findings and limits: Listed as cytomegalovirus-associated were about 160 TCR beta chains.

These donors were members of the roughly 120-subject validation cohort, a group separate from the approximately 680-subject first cohort. CDR1 is SGHRS and CDR2 is YFSETQ in the germline V gene. This CDR3 comprises 14 residues. Deletions cut 0 bases from V and 7 bases from J, with 11 bases between. The sequence was collected from a man younger than 35 in good health and CMV-seronegative. Sequencing was done on a sample of PBMCs. The V gene is TRBV5-1, the J gene TRBJ1-3, with D unresolved. DNA of the CDR3: TGCGCCAGCAGCTTGGACGGAGACTGGAACACCATATATTTT. Protein product: CASSLDGDWNTIYF. The complete variable domain, with remaining parts taken from reference TRBV5-1 and TRBJ1-3, reads KAGVTQTPRYLIKTRGQQVTLSCSPISGHRSVSWYQQTPGQGLQFLFEYFSETQRNKGNFPGRFSGRQFSNSRSEMNVSTLELGDSALYLCASSLDGDWNTIYFGEGSWLTVV.